The next 3 T cell receptor beta chains were all read from a single sample in a study of T cell repertoires in cytomegalovirus infection. A single record per CDR3 protein comes from TCRdb applying MiXCR to the reads. The sample records hundreds of thousands of distinct CDR3 sequences, 30% to 35% being singletons. No antigen has been identified for these receptors. Sequenced material: cultured PBMCs, taken from culture after CMV antigen stimulation. These receptors originate from a human donor in good health (CMV status not recorded). Some clones in this sample may be carry-over from other donors' samples.

The V call is TRBV20-1, the J call TRBJ1-5; 9 bases are shared with TRBD1. V lost 6 bases, J lost 4 bases, and 7 bases stayed unmatched. Germline loops: CDR1 DFQATT, CDR2 SNEGSKA (reference sequence). CDR3 size: 14 residues. The DNA for the CDR3 is TGCAGTGCCCAGACAGGGGGTGGAAATCAGCCCCAGCATTTT. Translating it yields CSAQTGGGNQPQHF.

The CDR3 reads CASSQVLGGEQFF. The CDR3 region has the DNA TGCGCCAGCAGCCAAGTGCTAGGCGGGGAGCAGTTCTTC. The chain combines TRBV4-1 with TRBJ2-1; D may be TRBD2 (5 bases). Germline V gives CDR1 MGHRA, CDR2 YSYEKL. V was cut by 1 base and J by 10 bases, with 11 bases left in between. The CDR3 runs to 13 residues.

Of note for this clonotype: One junction end does not reproduce the germline sequence, and a read error may be involved. The chain employs TRBV2 and TRBJ1-5; 8 bases align to TRBD1. The CDR3 has 15 residues. Germline V gives CDR1 SNHLY, CDR2 FYNNEI. In nucleotides, the CDR3 is TGTGCCAGCAGTGGGGGACAGGAAAGCAATCAGCCCCAGCAGTTT. Protein product: CASSGGQESNQPQQF.